What follows are 25 T cell receptor beta chains derived from one specimen sequenced in a study of T cell clonality in common variable immunodeficiency (dated by TCRdb to the mid-2010s). Receptor amplification or capture employed the immunoSEQ multiplex PCR assay. TCRdb mirrors the immuneACCESS table, restricted to in-frame sequences. Some clones are absent from its copies; in checked studies, under half trace to an unresolved V gene, and the reason for the others is unknown. There are about 60,000 clones in this sample, and none of them is a singleton. Together, the top ten hold 1.5% to 2% of the sample. Sequenced material: peripheral blood mononuclear cells. Receptors were obtained from a person aged 18-70 years in good health.

This clone was counted ten times or more. The sequenced fragment ends 3 residues before the CDR3 boundary, so the rest is inferred from the germline J gene. The chain joins TRBV19 to TRBJ2-7, with TRBD2 matching 8 bases. This CDR3 has 13 amino acids. Germline trimming cut 3 bases from V and 3 bases from J; bases unmatched to any gene: 1. The germline CDR1 and CDR2 sequences are LNHDA and SQIVND (reference sequence). The covered CDR3 bases are TGTGCCAGTAGTATTCGGGGGGGCTACGAG. Translating gives CASSIRGGYE. The full-length CDR3 reads as CASSIRGGYEQYF.

This clone has at least ten counts. The CDR3 end falls 3 residues outside the read, so it is completed with the germline J gene. The chain employs TRBV20-1 and TRBJ2-3; 12 positions match TRBD1. There are 14 residues in the CDR3. Germline loops: CDR1 DFQATT, CDR2 SNEGSKA (reference sequence). Losses at the gene ends were 6 bases for V and 5 bases for J; bases not matched to a gene: 6. The chain's CDR3 is CSAGTGGMKDTQYF. Incomplete CDR3 DNA: TGCAGTGCGGGGACAGGGGGCATGAAAGATACG.

Ten or more counts support this clone. The CDR3 end falls 3 residues outside the read, so it is completed with the germline J gene. V usage is TRBV6-2 or TRBV6-3 and J usage is TRBJ2-7, with 7 bases identical to TRBD2. CDR3 length: 14 amino acids. With 6 bases clipped from V and 0 bases from J, the junction kept 5 bases outside the gene matches. In germline, CDR1 is MNHEY, CDR2 SVGEGT. Incomplete CDR3 DNA: TGTGCCAGCAGCGGGGGGTCGAGCTCCTACGAG. Translated, it gives CASSGGSSSYE. The whole CDR3 protein is CASSGGSSSYEQYF.

This clone was recorded many times. The read halts 3 residues ahead of the CDR3 end, with the missing end drawn from the germline J gene. The chain carries TRBV5-1 and TRBJ1-6; D perhaps matches TRBD1 (5 bases). The ends were cut back, 4 bases at V and 0 bases at J, with 17 bases in the middle. Germline V gene lookup returns CDR1 SGHRS and CDR2 YFSETQ. The CDR3 runs 18 residues. CDR3 bases read: TGCGCCAGCAGCCCAGATCCGACAGATTACTCCTATAATTCACCC. Translating gives CASSPDPTDYSYNSP. The full CDR3 protein reads CASSPDPTDYSYNSPLHF.

This clone was seen repeatedly, ten times or more. Read sequence stops 3 residues before the CDR3 end, and the germline J gene provides the missing end. V and J are TRBV2 and TRBJ1-1, with TRBD1 identical over 9 bases. Germline V gene lookup returns CDR1 SNHLY and CDR2 FYNNEI. The junction had 2 bases not matched to a gene; V was cut back by 1 base and J by 5 bases. This CDR3 spans 14 amino acids. The DNA read from the CDR3 is TGTGCCAGCAGTGAAGTGACAGGGGGGACTGAA. Protein sequence: CASSEVTGGTE. The whole CDR3 protein is CASSEVTGGTEAFF. The complete variable domain, with remaining parts taken from reference TRBV2 and TRBJ1-1, reads EPEVTQTPSHQVTQMGQEVILRCVPISNHLYFYWYRQILGQKVEFLVSFYNNEISEKSEIFDDQFSVERPDGSNFTLKIRSTKLEDSAMYFCASSEVTGGTEAFFGQGTRLTVV.

Ten or more counts support this clone. CDR3 protein: CASSSWVGRGKSYEQYF. CDR3 DNA (partial): TGTGCCAGCAGCTCCTGGGTGGGCAGGGGGAAATCCTACGAG. The V call is TRBV7-8, the J call TRBJ2-7; TRBD1 agrees at 7 bases. The CDR3 is cut off 3 residues early in the read; its end comes from the germline J gene. V was pared by 4 bases and J by 1 base, with 13 bases of the junction left unmatched. CDR3 length: 17 residues. Germline CDR1 is SGHVS and CDR2 is FQNEAQ.

This clone has at least ten counts. CDR3 in amino acids: CASSLIGTDTQYF. The CDR3 bases that were read are TGTGCCAGCAGCTTAATCGGCACAGATACG. The J gene is TRBJ2-3, the V gene TRBV7-3; D is unclear. The read ends 3 residues before the CDR3 terminus; that terminus is restored from the germline J gene. Trimming stripped 1 base from V and 1 base from J, with 3 bases between. Germline values: CDR1 SGHTA, CDR2 FQGTGA. This CDR3 has 13 amino acids. The full variable domain, completed using reference TRBV7-3 and TRBJ2-3, is GAGVSQTPSNKVTEKGKYVELRCDPISGHTALYWYRQSLGQGPEFLIYFQGTGAADDSGLPNDRFFAVRPEGSVSTLKIQRTERGDSAVYLCASSLIGTDTQYFGPGTRLTVL.

This clone appeared many times. The read terminates 3 residues ahead of where the CDR3 ends, so the germline J gene completes it. This chain links TRBV20-1 with TRBJ1-1; TRBD1 matches at 12 bases. The CDR3 is made up of 14 amino acids. CDR1 is DFQATT and CDR2 is SNEGSKA in the germline V gene (reference sequence). Here the CDR3 reads CRPGQGAMNTEAFF. The sequenced CDR3 bases are TGCAGACCGGGACAGGGGGCAATGAACACTGAA.

This clone was counted ten times or more. The CDR3 end is not reached by the read, which stops 3 residues before it; the germline J gene fills it in. The chain employs TRBV5-6 and TRBJ2-1; D call uncertain. Germline V gives CDR1 SGHDT, CDR2 YYEEEE. V was pared by 0 bases and J by 1 base, with 5 bases between. The CDR3 is 14 amino acids. CDR3 protein: CASSLGSSYNEQFF. The CDR3 DNA, read in part, is TGTGCCAGCAGCTTGGGCAGTTCCTACAATGAG.

There are many counts of this clone. The CDR3 end is not reached by the read, which stops 3 residues before it; the germline J gene fills it in. V and J are TRBV27 and TRBJ2-3, with 9 bases that match TRBD1. Germline V gene sequence: CDR1 MNHEY, CDR2 SMNVEV (reference sequence). V was clipped by 7 bases and J by 4 bases; unmatched bases: 6. The CDR3 has 14 residues. The CDR3 DNA, read in part, is TGTGCCAGCACCGGGACAGGGAGGCCAGATACG. Amino acid sequence: CASTGTGRPDT. The full CDR3 protein reads CASTGTGRPDTQYF.

This clone was counted ten times or more. The read stops 3 residues short of the end of the CDR3; the missing end is completed from the germline J gene. The chain is built from TRBV20-1 and TRBJ2-3; 7 bases line up with TRBD1. Per the germline V gene, CDR1 is DFQATT and CDR2 is SNEGSKA (reference sequence). The junction had 5 bases not matched to a gene; V was cut back by 1 base and J by 4 bases. The CDR3 sequence is 14 residues long. CDR3 bases read: TGCAGTGCTAGAGTAAGAGGGGGCCCAGATACG. Translated, it gives CSARVRGGPDT. The whole CDR3 region reads CSARVRGGPDTQYF.

This clone was recorded at least ten times. Incomplete CDR3 DNA: TGTGCCACCAGCAGAAGGCAAAATCAAGAGACC. Residues: CATSRRQNQET. The full CDR3 is CATSRRQNQETQYF. The rearrangement joins TRBV15 to TRBJ2-5; D unclear. The read terminates 3 residues ahead of where the CDR3 ends, so the germline J gene completes it. The germline V and J ends were trimmed by 2 bases and 2 bases, with 9 bases remaining between them. The germline CDR1 and CDR2 sequences are LNHNV and YYDKDF (reference sequence). The CDR3 is 14 residues long.

This clone came up many times. The read halts 3 residues ahead of the CDR3 end, with the missing end drawn from the germline J gene. V and J are TRBV20-1 and TRBJ2-7; 8 bases align to TRBD1. This CDR3 is built from 15 residues. Trimming cost V 0 bases and J 5 bases; bases outside gene matches: 9. Germline V gives CDR1 DFQATT, CDR2 SNEGSKA (reference sequence). CDR3 loop: CSAREDGTGYHEQYF. The sequenced part of the CDR3 DNA is TGCAGTGCTAGAGAGGATGGGACAGGATACCACGAG.

This clone was recorded at least ten times. From the germline J gene comes the end of the CDR3, since the read stops 3 residues before it. The rearrangement joins TRBV6-4 to TRBJ2-3; 9 bases match TRBD1. V shed 6 bases, J shed 0 bases, and the junction held 4 bases outside the gene matches. CDR1 MRHNA and CDR2 SNTAGT come from the germline V gene. The CDR3 runs to 15 residues. The sequenced part of the CDR3 DNA is TGTGCCAGCAGCGGACAGGGGTTGAGCACAGATACG. Translating it yields CASSGQGLSTDT. The entire CDR3 sequence reads CASSGQGLSTDTQYF.

This clone was counted many times. Sequencing ends 3 residues short of the CDR3 end; the germline J gene provides the rest. J is TRBJ2-1 and V is TRBV9; D is unclear. Trimming removed 0 bases at V and 4 bases at J, with 5 bases between. The CDR3 consists of 13 residues. Germline V lookup: CDR1 SGDLS, CDR2 YYNGEE. CDR3 sequence reads: CASSVAIYNEQFF. The CDR3 bases that were read are TGTGCCAGCAGCGTAGCTATTTACAATGAG.

In this sample, this clone turned up many times. The read terminates 3 residues before the CDR3 end, so the remaining end is supplied by the germline J gene. The V call is TRBV6-2 or TRBV6-3, the J call TRBJ2-7, with no clear D. The CDR3 covers 13 residues. V was shortened by 2 bases and J by 6 bases, with 11 bases between the two germline ends. Germline loops: CDR1 MNHEY, CDR2 SVGEGT. The CDR3 DNA, read in part, is TGTGCCAGCAGTTACAATACCCCAGGCGAG. Amino acids: CASSYNTPGE. The whole CDR3 protein reads CASSYNTPGEQYF.

This clone was detected ten times or more. The sequenced CDR3 bases are TGCGCCAGCAAAACTTTACAGTATAATTCACCC. It translates to CASKTLQYNSP. The full-length CDR3 reads as CASKTLQYNSPLHF. This chain uses TRBV5-1 with TRBJ1-6, with D unclear. The read falls 3 residues short of the CDR3 end, and the missing part is taken from the germline J gene. Trimming shortened V by 6 bases and J by 4 bases, and 11 bases separated the two germline ends. Germline V CDR1 and CDR2: SGHRS, YFSETQ. This CDR3 is built from 14 residues.

The table lists this clone with many counts. The read terminates 3 residues before the CDR3 end, so the remaining end is supplied by the germline J gene. This chain connects TRBV5-1 to TRBJ2-1, with 9 bases lining up with TRBD2. The CDR3 is 16 residues long. J was trimmed by 6 bases and V by 9 bases; bases with no gene match: 16. Germline V lookup: CDR1 SGHRS, CDR2 YFSETQ. CDR3 bases read: TGCGCCACCACCTGGGTAGGGACTAGCCCAGGCAATGAG. It encodes CATTWVGTSPGNE. The entire CDR3 is CATTWVGTSPGNEQFF.

This clone was observed at least ten times. The read halts 3 residues ahead of the CDR3 end, with the missing end drawn from the germline J gene. The rearrangement uses TRBV10-3 and TRBJ2-7; a weak D match, TRBD1 (6 bases). Trimming stripped 3 bases from V and 0 bases from J, with 12 bases between. CDR3 size: 15 residues. Germline-derived CDR1 and CDR2 are ENHRY and SYGVKD. The DNA read from the CDR3 is TGTGCCATCAGTGATCCGGACAGAACCTCCTACGAG. Protein product: CAISDPDRTSYE. The entire CDR3 reads CAISDPDRTSYEQYF.

Many counts were recorded for this clone. The read terminates 3 residues ahead of where the CDR3 ends, so the germline J gene completes it. The V gene is TRBV5-1, the J gene TRBJ2-3, with 8 nucleotides matching TRBD2. The CDR3 extends over 16 amino acids. Germline V lookup: CDR1 SGHRS, CDR2 YFSETQ. Germline trimming cut 2 bases from V and 0 bases from J; bases unmatched to any gene: 5. The chain's CDR3 is CASSFSGGASTDTQYF. The covered CDR3 bases are TGCGCCAGCAGCTTTTCCGGGGGGGCTAGCACAGATACG.

This clone was counted ten times or more. The read gets to within 3 residues of the CDR3 end, and the germline J gene fills in the rest. The V call is TRBV20-1, the J call TRBJ2-2, with unresolved D. The CDR3 sequence is 15 residues long. The V gene lost 0 bases and the J gene lost 0 bases, with 8 bases spanning the gap. CDR1 DFQATT and CDR2 SNEGSKA come from the germline V gene (reference sequence). The covered CDR3 bases are TGCAGTGCTAGAGAAACTGGTTCGAACACCGGGGAG. This sequence encodes CSARETGSNTGE. The entire CDR3 reads CSARETGSNTGELFF.

This clone was detected ten times or more. One junction end does not reproduce the germline sequence, and a read error may be involved. From the germline J gene comes the end of the CDR3, since the read stops 3 residues before it. V is TRBV29-1 and J is TRBJ1-5; TRBD1 matches at 7 bases. CDR3 length: 14 amino acids. Germline CDR1 and CDR2: SQVTM and ANQGSEA. This chain's CDR3 is CPRPGRGLGQPQHF. The sequenced CDR3 bases are TGTCCTCGACCGGGGAGGGGGCTGGGGCAGCCC.

This clone was detected many times. The CDR3 extends 3 residues past the end of the read, so its final part is completed from the germline J gene. The chain combines TRBV7-8 with TRBJ2-1, with a possible D match to TRBD2 (6 bases). The CDR3 consists of 15 residues. Germline CDR1 is SGHVS and CDR2 is FQNEAQ. The V end lost 5 bases, the J end lost 3 bases, and 14 bases lay between the germline ends. CDR3 residues: CASSPELADYNEQFF. CDR3 DNA (partial): TGTGCCAGCAGCCCCGAACTAGCAGACTACAATGAG.

This clone appeared many times. The read terminates 3 residues before the CDR3 end, so the remaining end is supplied by the germline J gene. V and J are TRBV29-1 and TRBJ2-1, with 7 bases aligning to TRBD2. The germline CDR1 and CDR2 sequences are SQVTM and ANQGSEA. The length of the CDR3 is 11 residues. With V trimmed by 3 bases and J by 7 bases, 0 bases remained unmatched. CDR3 sequence reads: CSVDGGNEQFF. CDR3 DNA (partial): TGCAGCGTTGACGGGGGGAATGAG.

There are many counts of this clone. The CDR3 goes on 3 residues after the read ends, and that part is filled in from the germline J gene. J is TRBJ2-7 and V is TRBV18; TRBD2 is a possible D gene (6 bases). Germline assignment: CDR1 KGHSH and CDR2 LQKENI. The CDR3 consists of 14 residues. Trimming took off 2 bases at V and 6 bases at J, with 14 bases between the two ends. Partial CDR3 DNA: TGTGCCAGCTCACCAATGGAAAGGGGAGGCGAG. Its protein is CASSPMERGGE. The CDR3 in its entirety is CASSPMERGGEQYF.